A selection of T cell receptor beta chains follows, all from one sample in a study of response to subunit inactivated influenza vaccine. TCRdb reprocessed the RT-PCR reads with MiXCR, giving one entry per CDR3 protein. The table has 860,000 or so distinct CDR3 sequences, approximately 21% seen once; the top ten hold roughly 10%. This material consisted of PBMCs from blood, taken roughly 5 days after vaccination. These receptors came from a man in his fifties or sixties who received an inactivated influenza vaccine. Both conserved end residues are part of each CDR3. Each record gives: D gene, J gene, V gene, CDR3 protein. A D gene is named only where the DNA matches it firmly.

D: .
J: TRBJ2-4
V: TRBV5-1
CDR3: CASSAAGAGIIQYF

D: .
J: TRBJ2-7
V: TRBV7-2
CDR3: CASSLSRSRYEQYF

D: .
J: TRBJ2-2
V: TRBV28
CDR3: CASSPPGALVTGELFF

D: TRBD1
J: TRBJ1-4
V: TRBV12-3/TRBV12-4
CDR3: CASSLGQGNEKLFF

D: TRBD1
J: TRBJ2-1
V: TRBV20-1
CDR3: CSASRGLANEQFF

D: TRBD1
J: TRBJ2-3
V: TRBV9
CDR3: CASSLRTGYTDTQYF

D: TRBD2
J: TRBJ2-2
V: TRBV11-2
CDR3: CASRLAGSGELFF

D: TRBD2
J: TRBJ2-3
V: TRBV20-1
CDR3: CSAGLSGTLTDTQYF

D: .
J: TRBJ1-1
V: TRBV30
CDR3: CAWSWRGWGTEAFF

D: .
J: TRBJ1-1
V: TRBV7-8
CDR3: CASSLERGVGAFF

D: TRBD2
J: TRBJ2-7
V: TRBV4-2
CDR3: CASSQGSSGVSYEQYF

D: .
J: TRBJ2-5
V: TRBV7-9
CDR3: CASSPDETQYF

D: .
J: TRBJ2-3
V: TRBV20-1
CDR3: CSARVWLVTDTQYF

D: .
J: TRBJ1-2
V: TRBV4-2
CDR3: CASSQSGTDSPYTF

D: TRBD1
J: TRBJ2-7
V: TRBV29-1
CDR3: CSVETGQGALSYEQYF

D: TRBD2
J: TRBJ2-2
V: TRBV6-1
CDR3: CASSPPREGDTGELFF

D: .
J: TRBJ2-5
V: TRBV18
CDR3: CASSPEALGQETQYF

D: .
J: TRBJ2-7
V: TRBV5-1
CDR3: CASSGQEVGEQYF

D: TRBD1
J: TRBJ2-2
V: TRBV4-3
CDR3: CASSQALFQGDGTGELFF

D: TRBD1
J: TRBJ2-7
V: TRBV6-2/TRBV6-3
CDR3: CASSYPISAGQVFYPYEQYF

D: .
J: TRBJ2-1
V: TRBV6-2/TRBV6-3
CDR3: CASSYSPGVSYNEQFF

D: .
J: TRBJ1-2
V: TRBV7-6
CDR3: CASSPELYHGYTF

D: .
J: TRBJ2-7
V: TRBV28
CDR3: CASLGSSYEQYF

D: .
J: TRBJ1-2
V: TRBV7-2
CDR3: CASSFQGSYGYTF

D: .
J: TRBJ2-7
V: TRBV7-6
CDR3: CASSLPLAGSYEQYF

D: .
J: TRBJ2-7
V: TRBV7-9
CDR3: CASSSPAGRGRYEQYF

D: .
J: TRBJ2-1
V: TRBV12-3/TRBV12-4
CDR3: CASSPGVNNEQFF

D: .
J: TRBJ1-5
V: TRBV3-1
CDR3: CASSSDDRSNQPQHF

D: TRBD1
J: TRBJ2-7
V: TRBV6-1
CDR3: CASKRGQGTYEQYF